The 7 T cell receptor beta chains in this list originate from one sample, sequenced in a study of T cell responses to AZD1222 COVID-19 vaccine (dated by TCRdb to about 2021). The time point label, as the study defines it: baseline before first vaccination. To prepare the library, the immunoSEQ multiplex PCR assay was applied. TCRdb provides this immuneACCESS table in a form limited to in-frame rearrangements. Some clones are lacking; in checked studies, under half of them reflect an unresolved V gene, and why the rest are absent is not known. This sample is represented by under 200,000 clones; about 90% of them were singletons. The top ten clones comprise 1.5% to 2% of the sample. The source was peripheral blood, collected on day 0 of AZD1222 vaccination. The receptors shown here come from an adult in good health.

This clone is a singleton in its sample. The V and J genes are TRBV29-1 and TRBJ1-5; TRBD1 aligns across 8 bases. Trimming took 6 bases from V and 4 from J; bases not matched to a gene: 2. This CDR3 is 12 amino acids long. CDR1 is SQVTM and CDR2 is ANQGSEA in the germline V gene. CDR3 sequence: CSVGQENQPQHF. DNA for the CDR3: TGCAGCGTGGGACAGGAAAATCAGCCCCAGCATTTT.

The chain recombines TRBV6-5 with TRBJ2-7; 7 bases fit TRBD2. From germline, CDR1 is MNHEY and CDR2 SVGAGI. Trimming took 11 bases from V and 2 from J; bases not matched to a gene: 9. The CDR3 is 13 amino acids. CDR3 region: CAFRGDGPYEQYF. DNA of the CDR3: TGTGCCTTCCGGGGGGACGGACCCTACGAGCAGTACTTC.

The chain links TRBV7-6 to TRBJ2-1; 7 bases fit TRBD2. Germline V gene lookup returns CDR1 SGHVS and CDR2 FNYEAQ. The CDR3 is 16 residues long. The V segment lost 3 bases and the J segment 0 bases; nucleotides outside the gene matches: 5. The CDR3, as DNA: TGTGCCAGCAGCTTGGAGGGAGGGAGCTCCTACAATGAGCAGTTCTTC. Amino acid sequence: CASSLEGGSSYNEQFF.

The rearrangement joins TRBV2 to TRBJ2-5; tentative D call: TRBD1 (5 bases). The V gene lost 7 bases and the J gene lost 4 bases, with 13 bases spanning the gap. CDR1 and CDR2 (germline): SNHLY, FYNNEI. The CDR3 extends over 13 amino acids. In DNA, the CDR3 is TGTGCCAGCACAGGGTTATCGCGAGAGACCCAGTACTTC. Its translation: CASTGLSRETQYF.

The V gene is TRBV6-5, the J gene TRBJ1-3, with 10 bases matching TRBD1. Germline CDR1 is MNHEY and CDR2 is SVGAGI. The CDR3 covers 16 residues. The J segment lost 3 bases and the V segment lost 2 bases, leaving 4 bases of the junction unmatched. The CDR3: CASSYRGQGVGNTIYF. CDR3 sequence (DNA): TGTGCCAGCAGTTACAGAGGACAGGGGGTTGGAAACACCATATATTTT.

The chain combines TRBV9 with TRBJ1-2, with 7 bases identical to TRBD1. Germline trimming cut 4 bases from V and 6 bases from J; bases unmatched to any gene: 6. CDR3 size: 13 residues. Germline lookup yields CDR1 SGDLS and CDR2 YYNGEE. The CDR3 here is CASSLRDSHGYTF. Here the CDR3 DNA reads TGTGCCAGCAGCCTCCGGGACAGCCATGGCTACACCTTC.

The V call is TRBV2, the J call TRBJ2-7; TRBD2 aligns across 8 bases. CDR3 size: 13 residues. J was trimmed by 6 bases and V by 4 bases; bases with no gene match: 5. Germline V gene sequence: CDR1 SNHLY, CDR2 FYNNEI. The CDR3 DNA sequence: TGTGCCAGCAGTGGTGTGAGCGGGGGCGAGCAGTACTTC. It is translated as CASSGVSGGEQYF.